Only a few counts were recorded for the clone carrying this T cell receptor (beta chain). Its antigen is not identified. The length of the CDR3 is 16 residues. The V segment lost 4 bases and the J segment 7 bases; nucleotides outside the gene matches: 7. Per the germline V gene, CDR1 is SGHRS and CDR2 is YFSETQ. The data were taken from a study of a mutant IDH1 vaccine in newly diagnosed glioma. As for the study in general: The therapy given earlier, which was standard therapy, consisted of radiotherapy, temozolomide, or both, and most of the patients received both.

Sequenced by immunoSEQ multiplex PCR; TCRdb stores in-frame clones only, minus some. The sample includes roughly 10,000 clones, 88% seen only once; the top ten take around 5.2%. Time point: week 23, last vaccination. Every single dose of the vaccine, 300 ug of mutant IDH1 20-mer peptide, came with topical imiquimod. Each donor presented with a new WHO grade 3 or 4 astrocytoma that tested IDH1-mutant and showed ATRX loss. This chain links TRBV5-1 with TRBJ2-1; 14 nucleotides line up with TRBD2. The receptor was derived from a woman aged 40 to 50 with glioma. Some clones in this sample may be carry-over from other donors' samples. Sequenced material: PBMCs, taken from a glioma patient whose treatment included an IDH1 peptide vaccine. The CDR3 nucleotides are TGCGCCAGCAGCATGACTAGCGGGAGGGCCGGGAATGAGCAGTTCTTC. It specifies CASSMTSGRAGNEQFF. The whole variable domain, filled in from reference TRBV5-1 and TRBJ2-1, reads KAGVTQTPRYLIKTRGQQVTLSCSPISGHRSVSWYQQTPGQGLQFLFEYFSETQRNKGNFPGRFSGRQFSNSRSEMNVSTLELGDSALYLCASSMTSGRAGNEQFFGPGTRLTVL.